This TCR beta chain was observed in a study of CD8+ T cells in alopecia areata. CDR3 length: 18 residues. V lost 0 bases and J lost 0, with 17 bases in between. Germline CDR1 is SGHRS and CDR2 is YFSETQ. Of note for this clone: Its antigen is unknown.

As for treatment: oral pan-JAK inhibitor, 5-10 mg twice daily. Specimens obtained from alopecia areata patients comprised lesional scalp punch biopsies and peripheral blood. Study outcomes and limitations: Scalp lesions, especially in alopecia totalis/universalis, had higher clonality than normal scalp. Because one nonresponder was included, the link of baseline CD8+ expansion to response is considered uncertain.

RNA was isolated and reverse transcribed to cDNA, the sequencing template. Libraries were prepared by immunoSEQ multiplex PCR; TCRdb keeps only in-frame clonotypes and omits some of them. Of some 80,000 clones listed, around 60% are singletons. The rearrangement joins TRBV5-1 to TRBJ2-3, with D perhaps TRBD2 (5 bases). The sequencing here drew on CD8+ T cells sorted from blood, taken at week 24, from a patient treated with tofacitinib. This TCR came from a human donor with alopecia areata. The CDR3 sequence: CASSLAAELDSSTDTQYF. The DNA of the CDR3 is TGCGCCAGCAGCTTGGCGGCAGAACTAGACTCTAGCACAGATACGCAGTATTTT.